Listed here are 25 T cell receptor beta chains from one sample, sequenced in a study of T cell changes during pregnancy in multiple sclerosis. Here immunoSEQ multiplex PCR was the method, and the copy in TCRdb shows in-frame clones only, minus some. The sample has 85,000 to 100,000 clones, 85% to 95% seen once. The sequencing here drew on peripheral blood, taken in the first trimester of pregnancy. The origin of the receptors is a female donor with multiple sclerosis, enrolled in a pregnancy study.

This rearrangement joins TRBV28 to TRBJ2-7; D might be TRBD1 (6 bases). With 10 bases removed from V and 5 bases from J, the gap between germline ends came to 18 bases. Germline V lookup: CDR1 MDHEN, CDR2 SYDVKM. The CDR3 runs 13 residues. As DNA, the CDR3 is TGTGCCACTCTGCCGGACAGTCCCCACGAGCAGTACTTC. Encoded protein: CATLPDSPHEQYF. Looking up the rest from reference TRBV28 and TRBJ2-7 gives the full variable domain: DVKVTQSSRYLVKRTGEKVFLECVQDMDHENMFWYRQDPGLGLRLIYFSYDVKMKEKGDIPEGYSVSREKKERFSLILESASTNQTSMYLCATLPDSPHEQYFGPGTRLTVT.

This chain links TRBV2 with TRBJ2-7; TRBD2 is a possible D gene (6 bases). Germline V lookup: CDR1 SNHLY, CDR2 FYNNEI. Trimming took off 3 bases at V and 6 bases at J, with 12 bases between the two ends. The CDR3 is 13 amino acids. The CDR3 coding sequence is TGTGCCAGCAGTGACAGCGGGTTGCTCGAGCAGTACTTC. Its translation: CASSDSGLLEQYF.

The table lists this clone with a count of one. The CDR3 spells CASSRDYHLDTQYF. CDR3 nucleotides: TGCGCCAGCAGCCGGGACTACCACCTAGATACGCAGTATTTT. The chain uses TRBV5-1 and TRBJ2-3, with TRBD2 matching 7 bases. The V and J ends lost 4 bases and 5 bases, in that order; junction bases with no gene match: 7. The CDR3 extends over 14 amino acids. Germline CDR1 and CDR2: SGHRS and YFSETQ.

J is TRBJ2-3 and V is TRBV9; 11 bases match TRBD2. Unmatched junction bases numbered 9, after V lost 3 bases and J lost 0 bases. From germline, CDR1 is SGDLS and CDR2 YYNGEE. This CDR3 comprises 18 residues. The CDR3 sequence is CASSAGTSGTTSTDTQYF. In DNA form, the CDR3 reads TGTGCCAGCAGCGCCGGGACTAGCGGAACAACTAGCACAGATACGCAGTATTTT. Together with reference TRBV9 and TRBJ2-3, the CDR3 gives the full variable domain: DSGVTQTPKHLITATGQRVTLRCSPRSGDLSVYWYQQSLDQGLQFLIQYYNGEERAKGNILERFSAQQFPDLHSELNLSSLELGDSALYFCASSAGTSGTTSTDTQYFGPGTRLTVL.

V usage is TRBV10-2 and J usage is TRBJ1-5, with a tentative D call TRBD1 (6 bases). The CDR3 is 13 residues long. V was shortened by 10 bases and J by 6 bases, with 16 bases between the two germline ends. Germline values: CDR1 WSHSY, CDR2 SAAADI. The CDR3 reads CATSLQGSQPQHF. In nucleotides, the CDR3 is TGCGCCACCTCACTACAGGGAAGTCAGCCCCAGCATTTT.

The gene calls are TRBV4-3 and TRBJ2-2; D might be TRBD2 (6 bases). The CDR3 extends over 17 amino acids. Trimming took off 0 bases at V and 2 bases at J, with 13 bases between the two ends. Germline-derived CDR1 and CDR2 are LGHNA and YSLEER. CDR3 in amino acids: CASSQDRGGTNTGELFF. In nucleotides, the CDR3 is TGCGCCAGCAGCCAAGATCGAGGAGGGACCAACACCGGGGAGCTGTTTTTT.

This sequence joins TRBV7-2 and TRBJ2-7; 9 nucleotides line up with TRBD1. V shed 2 bases and J 6 bases; nucleotides not matched to a gene: 5. This CDR3 is built from 14 residues. Germline CDR1 and CDR2: SGHTA and FQGNSA. CDR3 amino acids: CASSLTGGGVEQYF. The CDR3 nucleotides read TGTGCCAGCAGCTTAACAGGGGGCGGGGTCGAGCAGTACTTC.

The chain couples TRBV4-2 to TRBJ1-5; D perhaps matches TRBD1 (5 bases). This CDR3 contains 17 residues. V was cut by 1 base and J by 5 bases, with 18 bases left in between. Germline CDR1 reads LGHNA; CDR2 reads YNFKEQ. CDR3 protein: CASSQASGWQGDQPQHF. As DNA, the CDR3 is TGTGCCAGCAGCCAAGCATCAGGTTGGCAGGGCGATCAGCCCCAGCATTTT.

The chain uses TRBV11-2 and TRBJ1-2; D call uncertain. Germline V gives CDR1 SGHAT, CDR2 FQNNGV. V was pared by 3 bases and J by 8 bases, with 13 bases between. The CDR3 loop spans 13 amino acids. The CDR3 sequence is CASSLSGQRGYTF. In DNA, the CDR3 is TGTGCCAGCAGCTTGAGTGGGCAAAGGGGCTACACCTTC.

V and J are TRBV2 and TRBJ1-1; 9 bases are shared with TRBD1. CDR1 and CDR2 from the germline V gene are SNHLY and FYNNEI. Trimming at V came to 6 bases and at J to 4 bases, leaving 6 bases not matched to a gene. This CDR3 spans 14 amino acids. The CDR3 sequence is CASSRDREGTEAFF. Here the CDR3 DNA reads TGTGCCAGCAGCCGGGACAGGGAGGGCACTGAAGCTTTCTTT.

This clone came up once. The chain links TRBV27 to TRBJ1-2; possibly TRBD1 for D (6 bases). This CDR3 is 14 amino acids long. CDR1 is MNHEY, CDR2 SMNVEV, per germline (reference sequence). Trimming took 3 bases from V and 6 from J, leaving 14 bases between them. CDR3 DNA sequence: TGTGCCAGCAGTTTCGGGGGGCGGGGTAATGGCTACACCTTC. Amino acids: CASSFGGRGNGYTF.

This CDR3 reads CASSRKTGGAYNEQFF. CDR3 bases: TGTGCCAGCAGTCGCAAGACAGGGGGTGCCTACAATGAGCAGTTCTTC. The chain joins TRBV27 to TRBJ2-1; TRBD1 agrees at 9 bases. From germline, CDR1 is MNHEY and CDR2 SMNVEV (reference sequence). This CDR3 has 16 residues. The V segment lost 5 bases and the J segment 2 bases; nucleotides outside the gene matches: 7.

CDR3: CASQDINYGYTF. The CDR3, as DNA: TGTGCCAGCCAGGACATAAACTATGGCTACACCTTC. The chain joins TRBV6-5 to TRBJ1-2, with D perhaps TRBD1 (5 bases). V gave up 8 bases and J gave up 2 bases, with 9 bases separating them. The CDR3 spans 12 residues. Germline CDR1 MNHEY, CDR2 SVGAGI.

The chain has TRBV27 and TRBJ1-1; D gene uncertain. Trimming removed 5 bases at V and 9 bases at J, with 10 bases between. The CDR3 length is 11 residues. Germline V CDR1 and CDR2: MNHEY, SMNVEV (reference sequence). The CDR3 bases are TGTGCCAGCAGTCTTTCAGGTAAAGCTTTCTTT. Translating it yields CASSLSGKAFF.

J is TRBJ1-4 and V is TRBV30, with 8 bases identical to TRBD1. V lost 4 bases, J lost 6 bases, and 4 bases stayed unmatched. The CDR3 consists of 13 residues. Germline V gene sequence: CDR1 GTSNPN, CDR2 SVGIG (reference sequence). Here the CDR3 DNA reads TGTGCCTGGACCCCAGGGGGCTATGAAAAACTGTTTTTT. Its protein product is CAWTPGGYEKLFF.

The CDR3 DNA reads as TGTGCCAGCAGCCTGGACAGGGGCCGAGAAGTGCAGTACTTC. This translates into CASSLDRGREVQYF. The chain is built from TRBV6-6 and TRBJ2-7, with TRBD1 matching 9 bases. This CDR3 is 14 amino acids long. Germline values: CDR1 MNHNY, CDR2 SVGAGI (reference sequence). J lost 9 bases, V lost 6 bases, and 12 bases had no gene match.

The chain couples TRBV9 to TRBJ2-3; D is perhaps TRBD2 (7 bases). Trimming removed 0 bases from V and 3 bases from J, with 17 bases in between. This CDR3 comprises 17 residues. Per germline, CDR1 SGDLS and CDR2 YYNGEE. The CDR3 loop is CASSVEGGGGRTDTQYF. The CDR3 bases are TGTGCCAGCAGCGTAGAGGGGGGAGGGGGAAGGACAGATACGCAGTATTTT. Based on the CDR3 plus reference TRBV9 and TRBJ2-3, the full variable domain is DSGVTQTPKHLITATGQRVTLRCSPRSGDLSVYWYQQSLDQGLQFLIQYYNGEERAKGNILERFSAQQFPDLHSELNLSSLELGDSALYFCASSVEGGGGRTDTQYFGPGTRLTVL.

The V gene is TRBV2, the J gene TRBJ2-1; D is unresolved. The CDR3 extends over 11 amino acids. The V gene's germline CDR1 is SNHLY and CDR2 FYNNEI. V shed 7 bases and J shed 5 bases, with 6 bases lying between them. The CDR3 is CASTENNEQFF. In nucleotides, the CDR3 is TGTGCCAGCACGGAGAACAATGAGCAGTTCTTC.

The J gene is TRBJ2-2, the V gene TRBV10-3, with TRBD2 matching over 14 bases. CDR3 length: 18 amino acids. V dropped 6 bases and J dropped 4; count of bases not matched to a gene: 10. In germline, CDR1 is ENHRY, CDR2 SYGVKD. CDR3 region: CAIRIHGTSGSGTGELFF. In DNA form, the CDR3 reads TGTGCCATCAGGATACATGGGACTAGCGGGAGTGGCACCGGGGAGCTGTTTTTT.

The chain has TRBV27 and TRBJ1-5, with D uncertain. Trimming took 3 bases from V and 0 from J, leaving 6 bases between them. The CDR3 is made up of 14 amino acids. The germline gives CDR1 MNHEY, CDR2 SMNVEV (reference sequence). The CDR3 region is CASSLYGSNQPQHF. The CDR3 bases are TGTGCCAGCAGTTTGTACGGTAGCAATCAGCCCCAGCATTTT.

This clone appeared once. The V call is TRBV15, the J call TRBJ2-2; TRBD1 aligns across 7 bases. This CDR3 has 17 residues. Germline V gives CDR1 LNHNV, CDR2 YYDKDF (reference sequence). The ends lost 0 bases at V and 1 base at J; junction bases unmatched: 5. The CDR3 coding sequence is TGTGCCACCAGCAGAGACTCATGGACAGGGAACACCGGGGAGCTGTTTTTT. Amino acid sequence: CATSRDSWTGNTGELFF. Based on the CDR3 plus reference TRBV15 and TRBJ2-2, the full variable domain is DAMVIQNPRYQVTQFGKPVTLSCSQTLNHNVMYWYQQKSSQAPKLLFHYYDKDFNNEADTPDNFQSRRPNTSFCFLDIRSPGLGDTAMYLCATSRDSWTGNTGELFFGEGSRLTVL.

The rearrangement joins TRBV5-1 to TRBJ2-3; 9 bases are shared with TRBD2. The junction had 6 bases not matched to a gene; V was cut back by 0 bases and J by 1 base. The CDR3 spans 17 residues. The germline V gene has CDR1 SGHRS and CDR2 YFSETQ. The CDR3 loop is CASSLGVAGVGTDTQYF. The CDR3 nucleotides are TGCGCCAGCAGCTTGGGAGTAGCGGGAGTGGGCACAGATACGCAGTATTTT.

This chain joins TRBV30 and TRBJ2-1; D not resolved. The V gene lost 2 bases and the J gene lost 12 bases, with 8 bases spanning the gap. CDR3 length: 10 residues. Germline-derived CDR1 and CDR2 are GTSNPN and SVGIG (reference sequence). CDR3 DNA sequence: TGTGCCTGGAGTTCCCCCGGGCAGTTCTTC. Protein: CAWSSPGQFF.

This clone was counted a single time. The V call is TRBV19, the J call TRBJ2-2, with a weak D call TRBD1 (5 bases). The germline gives CDR1 LNHDA, CDR2 SQIVND (reference sequence). V lost 6 bases and J 2 bases, leaving 25 bases between the germline ends. CDR3 length equals 19 residues. In DNA form, the CDR3 reads TGTGCCAGTAGCCTCCCTTTCGGTATGACAGAAATTAACACCGGGGAGCTGTTTTTT. Translating it yields CASSLPFGMTEINTGELFF. The full variable domain, completed using reference TRBV19 and TRBJ2-2, is DGGITQSPKYLFRKEGQNVTLSCEQNLNHDAMYWYRQDPGQGLRLIYYSQIVNDFQKGDIAEGYSVSREKKESFPLTVTSAQKNPTAFYLCASSLPFGMTEINTGELFFGEGSRLTVL.

J is TRBJ2-1 and V is TRBV27; D is possibly TRBD2 (5 bases). Between the trimmed V and J ends, which lost 3 bases and 6 bases, there was a span of 12 bases. Germline V lookup: CDR1 MNHEY, CDR2 SMNVEV (reference sequence). This CDR3 has 14 amino acids. DNA of the CDR3: TGTGCCAGCAGTTTCTACGGGGAGTTCAATGAGCAGTTCTTC. It is translated as CASSFYGEFNEQFF.